Below are 15 T cell receptor beta chains sequenced from a single sample in a study of T cell changes during pregnancy in multiple sclerosis. TCRdb keeps only in-frame clones here, not all; method: immunoSEQ multiplex PCR. The sample consists of about 87,000 clones, around 95% of them appearing once. Sequenced here: peripheral blood, sampled in the third trimester of pregnancy. These TCRs come from a female donor in good health, enrolled as a control in a pregnancy study.

V gene TRBV5-1 combines with J gene TRBJ2-3; 8 nucleotides agree with TRBD2. V was pared by 4 bases and J by 3 bases, with 4 bases of the junction left unmatched. CDR1 SGHRS and CDR2 YFSETQ come from the germline V gene. This CDR3 comprises 14 residues. The CDR3 bases are TGCGCCAGCAGCGTCGGACTAGCAACAGATACGCAGTATTTT. Amino acids: CASSVGLATDTQYF.

The chain couples TRBV2 to TRBJ2-7, with D possibly matching TRBD2 (6 bases). The CDR3 is 14 amino acids. Per the germline V gene, CDR1 is SNHLY and CDR2 is FYNNEI. V was cut by 2 bases and J by 3 bases, with 11 bases left in between. CDR3 in DNA: TGTGCCAGCAGTGAAACCGGGGACTTCTACGAGCAGTACTTC. Its protein is CASSETGDFYEQYF.

CDR3: CASSLGLGRWNYGYTF. CDR3 in DNA: TGTGCCAGCAGCTTGGGGTTGGGCAGGTGGAACTATGGCTACACCTTC. The chain uses TRBV5-8 and TRBJ1-2; D gene ambiguous. Germline CDR1 reads SGHTS; CDR2 reads YDEGEE. Trimming left V 0 bases short and J 2 bases short, with 14 bases between. This CDR3 spans 16 amino acids.

This clone was seen a single time. The rearrangement joins TRBV5-4 to TRBJ1-4; perhaps TRBD1 as D (6 bases). Trimming removed 6 bases from V and 7 bases from J, with 16 bases in between. Per germline, CDR1 SGHNT and CDR2 YYREEE (reference sequence). There are 14 residues in the CDR3. The CDR3 is CASNWGGRGEKLFF. The CDR3 DNA sequence: TGTGCCAGCAACTGGGGGGGGCGGGGTGAAAAACTGTTTTTT.

The chain recombines TRBV28 with TRBJ2-7; TRBD2 agrees at 14 bases. This CDR3 comprises 17 residues. Germline assignment: CDR1 MDHEN and CDR2 SYDVKM. V lost 7 bases, J lost 4 bases, and 12 bases stayed unmatched. CDR3 region: CASIPGTSGRVVYEQYF. The DNA for the CDR3 is TGTGCCAGCATCCCTGGGACTAGCGGGAGAGTGGTGTACGAGCAGTACTTC.

The chain recombines TRBV6-6 with TRBJ2-1; 7 bases fit TRBD1. Trimming took 6 bases from V and 6 from J; bases not matched to a gene: 5. Germline lookup yields CDR1 MNHNY and CDR2 SVGAGI (reference sequence). The CDR3 spans 13 residues. The CDR3 nucleotides are TGTGCCAGCAGCAGACAGGGCTCCAATGAGCAGTTCTTC. This codes for CASSRQGSNEQFF.

This clone was found once. The V gene is TRBV2, the J gene TRBJ2-5; D is perhaps TRBD1 (5 bases). This CDR3 region has 14 residues. Trimming cost V 2 bases and J 5 bases, with 12 bases left between them. CDR1 and CDR2 from the germline V gene are SNHLY and FYNNEI. CDR3 region: CASSERTGTETQYF. In DNA, the CDR3 is TGTGCCAGCAGTGAACGAACAGGCACGGAGACCCAGTACTTC.

The V gene is TRBV27, the J gene TRBJ1-1; perhaps TRBD1 as D (5 bases). V lost 6 bases to trimming and J lost 1 base, with 12 bases between them. CDR3 length: 14 amino acids. CDR1 and CDR2 from the germline V gene are MNHEY and SMNVEV (reference sequence). CDR3 amino acids: CASRAGGTNTEAFF. The CDR3 region has the DNA TGTGCCAGCAGGGCCGGGGGGACGAACACTGAAGCTTTCTTT.

This clone has just one count. The V call is TRBV13, the J call TRBJ2-5; 11 bases align to TRBD1. Trimming cost V 4 bases and J 5 bases; bases outside gene matches: 15. Germline lookup yields CDR1 PRHDT and CDR2 FYEKMQ (reference sequence). This CDR3 comprises 18 residues. For the CDR3, the DNA is TGTGCCAGCAGCTCAAGGCGGGACAGGGGGAAGGCAAGGGAGACCCAGTACTTC. Encoded protein: CASSSRRDRGKARETQYF.

This clone was detected a few times. The rearrangement joins TRBV7-2 to TRBJ2-7, with unresolved D. CDR3 size: 13 residues. Germline V lookup: CDR1 SGHTA, CDR2 FQGNSA. The V gene lost 5 bases and the J gene lost 2 bases, with 10 bases spanning the gap. The CDR3 sequence: CASSRPAAYEQYF. CDR3 in DNA: TGTGCCAGCAGCCGGCCGGCGGCCTACGAGCAGTACTTC.

CDR3 nucleotide sequence: TGTGCCACGCACAGGGGGCATCGAGACTATGGCTACACCTTC. This sequence encodes CATHRGHRDYGYTF. The V call is TRBV28, the J call TRBJ1-2; 9 bases are a match to TRBD1. The germline V gene has CDR1 MDHEN and CDR2 SYDVKM. CDR3 length: 14 amino acids. V lost 10 bases to trimming and J lost 3 bases; unmatched junction nucleotides: 9.

This clone was observed a single time. The chain uses TRBV28 and TRBJ1-5, with TRBD1 identical over 8 bases. The junction had 3 bases not matched to a gene; V was cut back by 6 bases and J by 2 bases. Germline values: CDR1 MDHEN, CDR2 SYDVKM. This CDR3 region has 14 residues. This CDR3 reads CASSQGQGNQPQHF. CDR3 DNA: TGTGCCAGCAGCCAGGGACAGGGCAATCAGCCCCAGCATTTT.

The J gene is TRBJ2-3, the V gene TRBV2; D call uncertain. Trimming shortened V by 5 bases and J by 0 bases, and 12 bases separated the two germline ends. From germline, CDR1 is SNHLY and CDR2 FYNNEI. This CDR3 region has 15 residues. CDR3 DNA sequence: TGTGCCAGCAGTCGGAGAGTTGCTAGCACAGATACGCAGTATTTT. It codes for CASSRRVASTDTQYF.

The chain recombines TRBV2 with TRBJ1-5, with TRBD1 identical over 9 bases. Unmatched junction bases numbered 11, after V lost 6 bases and J lost 5 bases. This CDR3 has 16 amino acids. The germline CDR1 and CDR2 sequences are SNHLY and FYNNEI. CDR3 sequence: CASSPLVGQGYQPQHF. The CDR3 nucleotides are TGTGCCAGCAGCCCCCTGGTGGGACAGGGCTATCAGCCCCAGCATTTT.

The rearrangement uses TRBV18 and TRBJ2-3; D unresolved. Germline V gene sequence: CDR1 KGHSH, CDR2 LQKENI. Trimming stripped 2 bases from V and 4 bases from J, with 19 bases between. The CDR3 length is 17 residues. CDR3 coding DNA: TGTGCCAGCTCACCAAGTGTTAGCTTGTATGTGGCAGATACGCAGTATTTT. Translating gives CASSPSVSLYVADTQYF.